What follows are 28 T cell receptor beta chains derived from one specimen sequenced in a study of immune evolution from preneoplasia to lung adenocarcinoma. The method was immunoSEQ multiplex PCR; TCRdb's version includes in-frame clones alone and lacks a portion of them. The sample has under 7,000 clones, roughly 73% seen once; the top ten hold around a tenth. The source material was FFPE lung adenocarcinoma in situ tissue. The source is a donor aged 70 or over with lung adenocarcinoma.

The chain recombines TRBV29-1 with TRBJ2-7; the D gene is possibly TRBD1 (6 bases). This CDR3 has 12 residues. The germline V and J ends were trimmed by 7 bases and 2 bases, with 12 bases remaining between them. Germline CDR1 and CDR2: SQVTM and ANQGSEA. The DNA for the CDR3 is TGCAGCGCCGCAGGGGTCGCCTACGAGCAGTACTTC. Protein sequence: CSAAGVAYEQYF.

This sequence joins TRBV7-8 and TRBJ1-5; D uncertain. The V gene lost 3 bases and the J gene lost 5 bases, with 11 bases spanning the gap. Per the germline V gene, CDR1 is SGHVS and CDR2 is FQNEAQ. This CDR3 has 14 amino acids. The CDR3 DNA reads TGTGCCAGCAGCTTTAGTCAAGAAGATCAGCCCCAGCATTTT. This gives the protein CASSFSQEDQPQHF.

This clone was detected only once. The chain employs TRBV11-2 and TRBJ1-5; D remains ambiguous. Germline values: CDR1 SGHAT, CDR2 FQNNGV. Trimming removed 5 bases from V and 3 bases from J, with 8 bases in between. The CDR3 extends over 13 amino acids. The CDR3 DNA reads as TGTGCCAGCAGCCCTCAGAACAATCAGCCCCAGCATTTT. It is translated as CASSPQNNQPQHF.

The V gene is TRBV7-8, the J gene TRBJ2-5; TRBD2 aligns across 12 bases. CDR1 is SGHVS and CDR2 is FQNEAQ in the germline V gene. Trimming cost V 5 bases and J 5 bases; bases outside gene matches: 6. The CDR3 contains 15 residues. CDR3 in amino acids: CASSQLAGGMETQYF. CDR3 bases: TGTGCCAGCAGCCAGCTAGCGGGGGGGATGGAGACCCAGTACTTC.

By its share, this clone is large. CDR3: CASSQGRVGVGTEAFF. The DNA of the CDR3 is TGCGCCAGCAGCCAAGGCCGGGTGGGTGTAGGGACTGAAGCTTTCTTT. V is TRBV4-1 and J is TRBJ1-1; D is unclear. V shed 1 base and J shed 5 bases, with 17 bases lying between them. This CDR3 has 16 amino acids. Germline V gene lookup returns CDR1 MGHRA and CDR2 YSYEKL.

The chain links TRBV19 to TRBJ2-7, with a weak D call TRBD2 (6 bases). The V and J ends lost 5 bases and 2 bases respectively, with 13 bases between them. Germline CDR1 is LNHDA and CDR2 is SQIVND (reference sequence). CDR3 length: 14 residues. The DNA for the CDR3 is TGTGCCAGTAGTCGGGGGACGGGGCCCTACGAGCAGTACTTC. Translated: CASSRGTGPYEQYF.

The CDR3 reads CASSSNPDTQYF. The CDR3 coding sequence is TGTGCCAGCAGCTCAAATCCAGATACGCAGTATTTT. The rearrangement joins TRBV2 to TRBJ2-3; D gene unclear. Germline CDR1 and CDR2: SNHLY and FYNNEI. This CDR3 spans 12 amino acids. V shed 6 bases and J shed 4 bases, with 8 bases lying between them.

The chain recombines TRBV6-5 with TRBJ2-3, with 7 bases aligning to TRBD2. This CDR3 has 16 residues. J lost 5 bases, V lost 4 bases, and 12 bases had no gene match. Germline V gene lookup returns CDR1 MNHEY and CDR2 SVGAGI. The CDR3 protein is CASSFSSGVSGDTQYF. The CDR3 DNA sequence: TGTGCCAGCAGTTTCTCCAGCGGGGTGTCCGGAGATACGCAGTATTTT.

The chain links TRBV9 to TRBJ1-1, with D perhaps TRBD1 (5 bases). V was cut by 3 bases and J by 4 bases, with 19 bases left in between. This CDR3 has 16 residues. CDR1 and CDR2 (germline): SGDLS, YYNGEE. The CDR3 DNA reads as TGTGCCAGCAGCGCCCGATTGGGACGGGGGAGCACTGAAGCTTTCTTT. The encoded protein is CASSARLGRGSTEAFF.

The genes are TRBV18 and TRBJ2-3; 10 positions agree with TRBD1. After removal of 6 bases from V and 2 bases from J, the junction contained 5 bases not matched to a gene. Looked up from germline, CDR1 is KGHSH and CDR2 is LQKENI. The CDR3 totals 15 residues. CDR3 residues: CASSWTGGLTDTQYF. CDR3 DNA sequence: TGTGCCAGCTCCTGGACAGGGGGTCTCACAGATACGCAGTATTTT.

The chain combines TRBV28 with TRBJ1-6; unclear D gene. Germline V gene data show CDR1 as MDHEN and CDR2 as SYDVKM. The CDR3 runs to 12 residues. The V end lost 6 bases, the J end lost 3 bases, and 3 bases lay between the germline ends. This CDR3 is CASRLYNSPLHF. The DNA for the CDR3 is TGTGCCAGCAGGCTCTATAATTCACCCCTCCACTTT.

This sequence joins TRBV5-1 and TRBJ2-3, with D uncertain. The CDR3 is 12 amino acids. Trimming took 4 bases from V and 6 from J, leaving 9 bases between them. CDR1 is SGHRS and CDR2 is YFSETQ in the germline V gene. The CDR3 region is CASSPASDTQYF. Here the CDR3 DNA reads TGCGCCAGCAGCCCCGCTTCGGATACGCAGTATTTT.

The gene calls are TRBV19 and TRBJ1-1; D is possibly TRBD1 (5 bases). The V gene lost 1 base and the J gene lost 4 bases, with 13 bases spanning the gap. Germline V gene lookup returns CDR1 LNHDA and CDR2 SQIVND (reference sequence). The CDR3 spans 15 residues. DNA of the CDR3: TGTGCCAGTAGTATAGGGGGAGGCAGGGTCACTGAAGCTTTCTTT. Its translation: CASSIGGGRVTEAFF.

This clone has only a few counts. V gene TRBV2 combines with J gene TRBJ2-1; possibly TRBD1 for D (6 bases). V lost 4 bases and J 8 bases, leaving 12 bases between the germline ends. The germline gives CDR1 SNHLY, CDR2 FYNNEI. This CDR3 comprises 13 residues. CDR3 nucleotide sequence: TGTGCCAGCAGTGGACAGGTTGGGGATGAGCAGTTCTTC. This sequence encodes CASSGQVGDEQFF.

This clone is judged medium-sized. V and J are TRBV7-9 and TRBJ1-4; a possible D gene is TRBD1 (5 bases). Trimming removed 5 bases from V and 7 bases from J, with 14 bases in between. Germline CDR1 is SEHNR and CDR2 is FQNEAQ (reference sequence). The CDR3 sequence is 14 residues long. CDR3 DNA: TGTGCCAGCAGCGGGCGGGGGAAGGGTGAAAAACTGTTTTTT. Translation gives CASSGRGKGEKLFF.

The chain links TRBV15 to TRBJ2-7; D remains unclear. This CDR3 has 12 amino acids. Germline V gives CDR1 LNHNV, CDR2 YYDKDF (reference sequence). V gave up 4 bases and J gave up 3 bases, with 7 bases separating them. The CDR3 DNA sequence: TGTGCCACCAGCATCGGAAACTACGAGCAGTACTTC. This gives the protein CATSIGNYEQYF.

The V and J genes are TRBV11-3 and TRBJ1-3, with D hard to call. This CDR3 has 15 residues. V lost 5 bases to trimming and J lost 0 bases, with 11 bases between them. From germline, CDR1 is SGHNT and CDR2 YENEEA. The CDR3 region is CASSPFSVSGNTIYF. For the CDR3, the DNA is TGTGCCAGCAGCCCATTCTCCGTCTCTGGAAACACCATATATTTT.

This clone has a single count. The chain couples TRBV2 to TRBJ1-5; no clear D. Germline V CDR1 and CDR2: SNHLY, FYNNEI. The V gene lost 4 bases and the J gene lost 5 bases, with 9 bases spanning the gap. The length of the CDR3 is 13 residues. CDR3 protein: CASSGQIDQPQHF. For the CDR3, the DNA is TGTGCCAGCAGTGGTCAGATTGATCAGCCCCAGCATTTT. Full variable domain (rest looked up from reference TRBV2 and TRBJ1-5): EPEVTQTPSHQVTQMGQEVILRCVPISNHLYFYWYRQILGQKVEFLVSFYNNEISEKSEIFDDQFSVERPDGSNFTLKIRSTKLEDSAMYFCASSGQIDQPQHFGDGTRLSIL.

The chain employs TRBV18 and TRBJ1-3; weak D call: TRBD1 (5 bases). Trimming pared 2 bases from V and 0 bases from J, leaving 11 bases between. Germline loops: CDR1 KGHSH, CDR2 LQKENI. CDR3 length: 16 amino acids. CDR3 amino acids: CASSPSQASSGNTIYF. CDR3 bases: TGTGCCAGCTCACCATCACAGGCGAGCTCTGGAAACACCATATATTTT. The full variable domain, its missing parts supplied by reference TRBV18 and TRBJ1-3, is NAGVMQNPRHLVRRRGQEARLRCSPMKGHSHVYWYRQLPEEGLKFMVYLQKENIIDESGMPKERFSAEFPKEGPSILRIQQVVRGDSAAYFCASSPSQASSGNTIYFGEGSWLTVV.

The chain recombines TRBV11-2 with TRBJ2-1, with 12 bases matching TRBD2. The CDR3 loop spans 17 amino acids. CDR1 is SGHAT and CDR2 is FQNNGV in the germline V gene. V dropped 4 bases and J dropped 0; count of bases not matched to a gene: 4. The CDR3 spells CASSSLAGGGSYNEQFF. CDR3 sequence (DNA): TGTGCCAGCAGCTCTCTAGCGGGAGGGGGCTCCTACAATGAGCAGTTCTTC.

The genes are TRBV5-6 and TRBJ2-7, with 14 nucleotides matching TRBD2. V was clipped by 3 bases and J by 4 bases; unmatched bases: 9. CDR3 length: 17 residues. CDR1 SGHDT and CDR2 YYEEEE come from the germline V gene. As DNA, the CDR3 is TGTGCCAGCAGCTCGCAGACTAGCGGGAGGGCGTGGTACGAGCAGTACTTC. Residues: CASSSQTSGRAWYEQYF.

Concerning this clone itself: The same CDR3 also results from other DNA sequences found in this sample. The rearrangement uses TRBV6-5 and TRBJ2-2; unclear D gene. Trimming cost V 2 bases and J 3 bases, with 1 base left between them. The CDR3 is 12 residues long. In germline, CDR1 is MNHEY, CDR2 SVGAGI. CDR3 in amino acids: CASSYHTGELFF. The DNA of the CDR3 is TGTGCCAGCAGTTACCACACCGGGGAGCTGTTTTTT.

The chain recombines TRBV29-1 with TRBJ2-7, with a possible D match to TRBD1 (6 bases). CDR3 length: 12 amino acids. Trimming took 7 bases from V and 4 from J, leaving 14 bases between them. Germline values: CDR1 SQVTM, CDR2 ANQGSEA. The CDR3 sequence: CSGGQHFYEQYF. The DNA of the CDR3 is TGCAGCGGAGGACAGCATTTTTACGAGCAGTACTTC.

J is TRBJ2-2 and V is TRBV5-1; D perhaps matches TRBD2 (6 bases). This CDR3 is 13 amino acids long. Germline V lookup: CDR1 SGHRS, CDR2 YFSETQ. Trimming stripped 4 bases from V and 8 bases from J, with 12 bases between. The CDR3 coding sequence is TGCGCCAGCAGCCCCGATCGGGGGGGGGAGCTGTTTTTT. Translation: CASSPDRGGELFF.

This chain links TRBV27 with TRBJ1-5; no reliable D call. Germline V gene lookup returns CDR1 MNHEY and CDR2 SMNVEV (reference sequence). This CDR3 has 12 amino acids. V dropped 8 bases and J dropped 13 bases, with 18 bases sitting between them. This chain's CDR3 is CASRSRGGQQHF. Here the CDR3 DNA reads TGTGCCAGCCGATCACGGGGTGGGCAACAGCATTTT.

V usage is TRBV30 and J usage is TRBJ2-3, with 7 bases identical to TRBD2. V trimming: 3 bases; J trimming: 5 bases; junction bases outside the gene matches: 5. This CDR3 has 13 residues. Germline CDR1 reads GTSNPN; CDR2 reads SVGIG (reference sequence). CDR3 in DNA: TGTGCCTGGAGGAGGACTAGGAAAGATACGCAGTATTTT. Residues: CAWRRTRKDTQYF.

This chain links TRBV19 with TRBJ2-1, with TRBD2 matching over 10 bases. V lost 6 bases and J lost 4; bases outside the gene matches: 12. Germline CDR1 reads LNHDA; CDR2 reads SQIVND (reference sequence). This CDR3 region has 17 residues. In nucleotides, the CDR3 is TGTGCCAGTAGCGACCCTCGGACTAGCGGAGCTTACAATGAGCAGTTCTTC. Protein sequence: CASSDPRTSGAYNEQFF.

This chain links TRBV2 with TRBJ1-2, with 9 bases that match TRBD1. The CDR3 covers 16 residues. V shed 6 bases, J shed 4 bases, and the junction held 12 bases outside the gene matches. Germline CDR1 is SNHLY and CDR2 is FYNNEI. CDR3 sequence: CASRYRGPHEIYGYTF. CDR3 nucleotide sequence: TGTGCCAGCAGGTACAGGGGGCCCCATGAAATCTATGGCTACACCTTC. Full variable domain (missing parts from reference TRBV2 and TRBJ1-2): EPEVTQTPSHQVTQMGQEVILRCVPISNHLYFYWYRQILGQKVEFLVSFYNNEISEKSEIFDDQFSVERPDGSNFTLKIRSTKLEDSAMYFCASRYRGPHEIYGYTFGSGTRLTVV.